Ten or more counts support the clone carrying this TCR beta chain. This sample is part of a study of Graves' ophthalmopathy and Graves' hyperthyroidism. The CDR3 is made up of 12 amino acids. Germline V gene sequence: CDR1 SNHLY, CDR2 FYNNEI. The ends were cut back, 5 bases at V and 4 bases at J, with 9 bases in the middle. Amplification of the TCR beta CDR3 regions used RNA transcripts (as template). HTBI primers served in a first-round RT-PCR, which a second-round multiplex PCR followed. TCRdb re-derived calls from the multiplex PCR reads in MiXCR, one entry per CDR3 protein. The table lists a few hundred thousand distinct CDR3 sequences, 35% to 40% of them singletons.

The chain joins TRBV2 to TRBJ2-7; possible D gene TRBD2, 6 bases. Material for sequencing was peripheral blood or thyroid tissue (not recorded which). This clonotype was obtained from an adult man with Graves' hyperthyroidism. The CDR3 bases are TGTGCCAGCAGTCCAGGGAGGTACGAGCAGTACTTC. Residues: CASSPGRYEQYF.